These 18 T cell receptor beta chains were all obtained from the same sample, sequenced in a study of response to subunit inactivated influenza vaccine. TCRdb recomputed calls from the RT-PCR reads with MiXCR, one row per CDR3 protein. The repertoire holds about 520,000 distinct CDR3 sequences, with 7.2% as singletons. Sequences were derived from PBMCs from blood, sampled roughly 24 months after vaccination. These receptors were collected from a man in his fifties or sixties who received an inactivated influenza vaccine.

This clonotype appeared a few times. V usage is TRBV10-3 and J usage is TRBJ2-5; 13 positions match TRBD2. Germline V gene sequence: CDR1 ENHRY, CDR2 SYGVKD. V dropped 5 bases and J dropped 4; count of bases not matched to a gene: 1. This CDR3 region has 14 residues. CDR3 loop: CAISRTSGRETQYF. CDR3 coding DNA: TGTGCCATCAGTAGGACTAGCGGGAGAGAGACCCAGTACTTC.

This clonotype has just a few counts. The chain combines TRBV6-5 with TRBJ1-6; 8 nucleotides match TRBD1. Trimming cost V 4 bases and J 8 bases; bases outside gene matches: 7. Looked up from germline, CDR1 is MNHEY and CDR2 is SVGAGI. This CDR3 is built from 15 residues. The CDR3 reads CASSSRDRNYSPLHF. The CDR3 nucleotides are TGTGCCAGCAGTTCCCGGGACAGGAATTATTCACCCCTCCACTTT.

The chain employs TRBV5-6 and TRBJ1-1; 8 nucleotides line up with TRBD1. The CDR3 contains 11 residues. Germline lookup yields CDR1 SGHDT and CDR2 YYEEEE. V lost 3 bases and J lost 10; bases outside the gene matches: 2. CDR3 in amino acids: CASSSGGTAFF. CDR3 sequence (DNA): TGTGCCAGCAGCTCAGGGGGCACAGCTTTCTTT.

CDR3 sequence (DNA): TGTGCCAGCAGTTTATCTAGTGGGGGGACGGGCTACGAGCAGTACTTC. Translated: CASSLSSGGTGYEQYF. The genes are TRBV27 and TRBJ2-7; a weak D match, TRBD2 (6 bases). The germline V gene encodes CDR1 MNHEY and CDR2 SMNVEV (reference sequence). The CDR3 loop spans 16 amino acids. V lost 0 bases and J lost 3, with 15 bases in between.

This clonotype was found many times. The chain has TRBV29-1 and TRBJ2-3; 11 nucleotides align to TRBD1. This CDR3 contains 14 residues. Germline CDR1 is SQVTM and CDR2 is ANQGSEA. With 6 bases clipped from V and 1 base from J, the junction kept 3 bases outside the gene matches. The CDR3 is CSVRTGGGTDTQYF. CDR3 DNA: TGCAGCGTCCGGACAGGGGGCGGCACAGATACGCAGTATTTT.

This clonotype was picked up a small number of times. The genes are TRBV20-1 and TRBJ2-2, with 9 nucleotides matching TRBD1. The CDR3 contains 14 residues. Looked up from germline, CDR1 is DFQATT and CDR2 is SNEGSKA (reference sequence). Trimming cost V 6 bases and J 4 bases; bases outside gene matches: 6. The chain's CDR3 is CSAVDRGGTGELFF. The CDR3, as DNA: TGCAGTGCCGTGGACAGGGGAGGCACCGGGGAGCTGTTTTTT.

This clonotype has just a few counts. This chain connects TRBV10-3 to TRBJ2-7, with D unresolved. Trimming cost V 0 bases and J 8 bases, with 5 bases left between them. The CDR3 runs to 11 residues. Germline V CDR1 and CDR2: ENHRY, SYGVKD. The CDR3 DNA follows: TGTGCCATCAGTGAGTCATTTCAGCAGTACTTC. Translated, it gives CAISESFQQYF.

In regard to this clonotype: This may be a read error, as it is one base from a much larger clone. The chain uses TRBV3-1 and TRBJ2-2, with D unclear. V was cut by 4 bases and J by 10 bases, with 10 bases left in between. Germline V lookup: CDR1 LGHDT, CDR2 YNNKEL (reference sequence). The length of the CDR3 is 12 residues. The CDR3 region is CASSRVVVELFF. CDR3 nucleotide sequence: TGTGCCAGCAGCCGAGTAGTCGTGGAGCTGTTTTTT.

This clonotype was observed a few times. One end of the junction does not line up with germline, which may come from a read error. The rearrangement uses TRBV12-3 or TRBV12-4 and TRBJ2-3; 9 bases align to TRBD1. The CDR3 is 15 amino acids. CDR3: CASSLGDRVTHTQYF. Written as DNA, the CDR3 is TGTGCCAGCAGCCTAGGGGACAGGGTCACACATACGCAGTATTTT.

This clonotype was picked up a small number of times. CDR3 coding DNA: TGCAGCGTTGAAGGTCAACTAGCGGACAATGAGCAGTTCTTC. Translated, it gives CSVEGQLADNEQFF. The chain carries TRBV29-1 and TRBJ2-1; 8 bases agree with TRBD2. V dropped 1 base and J dropped 5; count of bases not matched to a gene: 4. The V gene's germline CDR1 is SQVTM and CDR2 ANQGSEA. CDR3 length: 14 residues.

This clonotype was counted between two and nine times. This chain connects TRBV4-1 to TRBJ2-5; TRBD2 aligns across 13 bases. Trimming took 2 bases from V and 2 from J; bases not matched to a gene: 8. CDR1 and CDR2 from the germline V gene are MGHRA and YSYEKL. The CDR3 has 18 residues. The CDR3 spells CASSQSTSGGPWQETQYF. The CDR3 DNA reads TGCGCCAGCAGCCAATCGACTAGCGGGGGGCCATGGCAAGAGACCCAGTACTTC.

In its sample, this clonotype was seen many times. The chain has TRBV7-2 and TRBJ2-5; the match to TRBD2 covers 11 bases. J gave up 3 bases and V 5 bases, and 8 bases lay outside the gene matches. The CDR3 runs to 16 residues. In germline, CDR1 is SGHTA, CDR2 FQGNSA. The CDR3: CASSDSGRAVKETQYF. CDR3 sequence (DNA): TGTGCCAGCAGCGATAGCGGGAGGGCCGTAAAAGAGACCCAGTACTTC.

This clonotype was observed a handful of times. The J gene is TRBJ2-2, the V gene TRBV7-2, with 8 bases that match TRBD1. CDR3 length: 15 amino acids. Germline V gene sequence: CDR1 SGHTA, CDR2 FQGNSA. V lost 5 bases, J lost 6 bases, and 8 bases stayed unmatched. The DNA of the CDR3 is TGTGCCAGCAGCCCGGACAGGGTAGCGGCCGGGGAGCTGTTTTTT. It is translated as CASSPDRVAAGELFF.

This clonotype showed up many times. The chain joins TRBV6-5 to TRBJ2-3; TRBD2 matches 8 bases. CDR1 MNHEY and CDR2 SVGAGI come from the germline V gene. V dropped 2 bases and J dropped 1; count of bases not matched to a gene: 2. The CDR3 sequence is 15 residues long. For the CDR3, the DNA is TGTGCCAGCAGTTACGGGCGGGGGGGCACAGATACGCAGTATTTT. Its protein is CASSYGRGGTDTQYF.

The chain links TRBV30 to TRBJ2-1, with D unclear. The V end was cut by 5 bases, the J end by 7 bases, with 15 bases between. Germline loops: CDR1 GTSNPN, CDR2 SVGIG (reference sequence). This CDR3 comprises 13 residues. CDR3 residues: CAWAGGNWNEQFF. Written as DNA, the CDR3 is TGTGCCTGGGCCGGTGGGAACTGGAATGAGCAGTTCTTC.

In this sample, this clonotype turned up a few times. This rearrangement joins TRBV7-9 to TRBJ1-4; 8 bases match TRBD1. Trimming cost V 3 bases and J 8 bases; bases outside gene matches: 8. There are 15 residues in the CDR3. Germline V lookup: CDR1 SEHNR, CDR2 FQNEAQ (reference sequence). The CDR3 region is CASSLVQGANEKLFF. CDR3 nucleotides: TGTGCCAGCAGCTTGGTGCAGGGGGCAAACGAAAAACTGTTTTTT.

The sample holds a few counts of this clonotype. V gene TRBV7-8 combines with J gene TRBJ2-1, with TRBD2 identical over 13 bases. Germline lookup yields CDR1 SGHVS and CDR2 FQNEAQ. Trimming removed 4 bases from V and 2 bases from J; junction bases left unmatched: 5. This CDR3 is 17 amino acids long. CDR3 in DNA: TGTGCCAGCAGCTCCGGACTAGCGGGGGTCACCTACAATGAGCAGTTCTTC. It specifies CASSSGLAGVTYNEQFF.

This clonotype was observed at least ten times. The J gene is TRBJ2-1, the V gene TRBV4-3, with TRBD1 matching over 7 bases. V lost 0 bases to trimming and J lost 8 bases; unmatched junction nucleotides: 13. This CDR3 region has 17 residues. Germline V lookup: CDR1 LGHNA, CDR2 YSLEER. The CDR3 nucleotides read TGCGCCAGCAGCCAAGACTTAGGGAGACAGGGTGTCCATGAGCAGTTCTTC. Translated: CASSQDLGRQGVHEQFF.